Shown below are 18 T cell receptor beta chains from a single sample sequenced in a study of identical twins. MiXCR, applied by TCRdb to the 5' RACE reads, yields one record per CDR3 protein. The table includes fewer than 550,000 distinct CDR3 sequences, 14% detected once. This same sample was also part of a study on yellow fever vaccine responses in identical twins.

The source material was CD4+ T cells sorted from blood. Source of these receptors: a woman younger than 30 in good health.

About this clonotype itself: Compared with germline, one end of the junction differs, possibly owing to a read error. This sequence joins TRBV7-7 and TRBJ2-5; 7 positions match TRBD2. The CDR3 is made up of 14 amino acids. Germline V CDR1 and CDR2: SSHAT, FNYEAQ (reference sequence). The CDR3 protein is CASTPAGYQETQYF. Here the CDR3 DNA reads TGTGCTAGCACGCCAGCGGGATACCAAGAGACCCAGTACTTC.

This chain joins TRBV7-9 and TRBJ1-2, with 10 bases identical to TRBD1. Trimming at V came to 3 bases and at J to 8 bases, leaving 15 bases not matched to a gene. The CDR3 runs 17 residues. The germline CDR1 and CDR2 sequences are SEHNR and FQNEAQ (reference sequence). The CDR3 is CASSFSRQDRGSYGYTF. The CDR3 DNA follows: TGTGCCAGCAGCTTCTCGCGACAGGACAGGGGGTCATACGGCTACACCTTC. Combining the CDR3 with reference TRBV7-9 and TRBJ1-2 gives the whole variable domain DTGVSQNPRHKITKRGQNVTFRCDPISEHNRLYWYRQTLGQGPEFLTYFQNEAQLEKSRLLSDRFSAERPKGSFSTLEIQRTEQGDSAMYLCASSFSRQDRGSYGYTFGSGTRLTVV.

This chain connects TRBV7-2 to TRBJ2-7; 7 bases map to TRBD2. The V segment lost 1 base and the J segment 0 bases; nucleotides outside the gene matches: 6. The CDR3 spans 16 residues. CDR1 SGHTA and CDR2 FQGNSA come from the germline V gene. The CDR3 bases are TGTGCCAGCAGCTTAGGGGAGGGCGGAAGCTCCTACGAGCAGTACTTC. This gives the protein CASSLGEGGSSYEQYF.

A few counts support this clonotype. The genes are TRBV6-2 or TRBV6-3 and TRBJ2-1; 8 bases are a match to TRBD2. The germline V gene encodes CDR1 MNHEY and CDR2 SVGEGT. The CDR3 is 16 residues long. V was clipped by 2 bases and J by 7 bases; unmatched bases: 10. The CDR3 spells CASSYGPGGGRNEQFF. The CDR3 bases are TGTGCCAGCAGTTACGGCCCCGGCGGGGGGCGGAATGAGCAGTTCTTC.

The chain recombines TRBV1 with TRBJ2-5; TRBD1 is the table's D call, not checked against the DNA. TRBV1 is a known pseudogene. The CDR3 runs to 15 residues. This CDR3 is CTSSSGGTDQETQYF. In DNA, the CDR3 is TGCACCAGCAGCTCCGGGGGGACAGACCAAGAGACCCAGTACTTC.

J is TRBJ1-6 and V is TRBV5-4; D uncertain. This CDR3 contains 13 residues. V was cut by 3 bases and J by 7 bases, with 8 bases left in between. Germline V gene sequence: CDR1 SGHNT, CDR2 YYREEE (reference sequence). The CDR3 nucleotides read TGTGCCAGCAGCTACGCAACGAATTCACCCCTCCACTTT. It specifies CASSYATNSPLHF.

This clonotype occurred many times. The CDR3 protein is CSANPLRDGYTF. The CDR3 bases are TGCAGTGCTAATCCCCTGAGGGATGGCTACACCTTC. The chain carries TRBV20-1 and TRBJ1-2; D is ambiguous. In germline, CDR1 is DFQATT, CDR2 SNEGSKA (reference sequence). Between the trimmed V and J ends, which lost 4 bases and 6 bases, there was a span of 12 bases. This CDR3 is 12 amino acids long.

This clonotype was counted a few times. The chain carries TRBV5-4 and TRBJ1-1; no reliable D call. This CDR3 spans 15 amino acids. The germline V gene has CDR1 SGHNT and CDR2 YYREEE (reference sequence). V gave up 4 bases and J gave up 6 bases, with 19 bases separating them. In nucleotides, the CDR3 is TGTGCCAGCAGCACGGGCCGGGAGGGAATCTCTGAAGCTTTCTTT. It encodes CASSTGREGISEAFF. Variable domain in full (rest from reference TRBV5-4 and TRBJ1-1): ETGVTQSPTHLIKTRGQQVTLRCSSQSGHNTVSWYQQALGQGPQFIFQYYREEENGRGNFPPRFSGLQFPNYSSELNVNALELDDSALYLCASSTGREGISEAFFGQGTRLTVV.

This clonotype has just a few counts. In nucleotides, the CDR3 is TGTGCCAGCAGTTACCCCGGACTAGCGAATAACAATGAGCAGTTCTTC. This encodes CASSYPGLANNNEQFF. The chain combines TRBV6-2 or TRBV6-3 with TRBJ2-1; 9 positions agree with TRBD2. Trimming cost V 2 bases and J 5 bases; bases outside gene matches: 7. This CDR3 is built from 16 residues. Per the germline V gene, CDR1 is MNHEY and CDR2 is SVGEGT.

The table lists this clonotype with many counts. The gene calls are TRBV7-2 and TRBJ2-1, with 8 bases that match TRBD2. This CDR3 has 15 amino acids. CDR1 and CDR2 (germline): SGHTA, FQGNSA. With V trimmed by 4 bases and J by 3 bases, 5 bases remained unmatched. CDR3 sequence reads: CASSYSGASYNEQFF. The CDR3, as DNA: TGTGCCAGCAGCTATAGCGGGGCTAGCTACAATGAGCAGTTCTTC.

In its sample, this clonotype was seen a few times. The rearrangement uses TRBV28 and TRBJ1-2, with 7 bases identical to TRBD1. The CDR3 spans 16 residues. Trimming cost V 3 bases and J 4 bases; bases outside gene matches: 11. Germline V gene data show CDR1 as MDHEN and CDR2 as SYDVKM. CDR3 DNA: TGTGCCAGCAGTTTGGGAACAGGGGCCCGTGGCTATGGCTACACCTTC. Translating gives CASSLGTGARGYGYTF.

There are a few counts of this clonotype. The chain recombines TRBV3-1 with TRBJ2-7, with 9 positions matching TRBD1. This CDR3 has 15 residues. Germline CDR1 LGHDT, CDR2 YNNKEL (reference sequence). V lost 5 bases, J lost 5 bases, and 10 bases stayed unmatched. CDR3 sequence reads: CASSFLPGQGDEQYF. The CDR3 DNA reads as TGTGCCAGCAGCTTCCTACCGGGACAGGGTGACGAGCAGTACTTC.

V is TRBV20-1 and J is TRBJ2-1, with D perhaps TRBD1 (6 bases). The CDR3 is 17 residues long. The V gene's germline CDR1 is DFQATT and CDR2 SNEGSKA (reference sequence). Trimming stripped 5 bases from V and 0 bases from J, with 20 bases between. For the CDR3, the DNA is TGCAGTGCTCCCACCTTGGGACACCAAGTCTCCTACAATGAGCAGTTCTTC. This sequence encodes CSAPTLGHQVSYNEQFF.

This clonotype was seen just once. The J gene is TRBJ2-3, the V gene TRBV27; TRBD1 aligns across 8 bases. CDR1 MNHEY and CDR2 SMNVEV come from the germline V gene (reference sequence). The J segment lost 3 bases and the V segment lost 2 bases, leaving 4 bases of the junction unmatched. This CDR3 has 15 residues. CDR3 sequence: CASSLDRGWTDTQYF. The CDR3 DNA follows: TGTGCCAGCAGTTTAGACAGGGGTTGGACAGATACGCAGTATTTT.

This clonotype came up a few times. This chain uses TRBV7-8 with TRBJ2-1; TRBD1 aligns across 11 bases. The CDR3 runs to 15 residues. V lost 2 bases, J lost 7 bases, and 4 bases stayed unmatched. Germline CDR1 and CDR2: SGHVS and FQNEAQ. In nucleotides, the CDR3 is TGTGCCAGCAGCTTACGGGGGACAGGGGGTAATGAGCAGTTCTTC. Its protein is CASSLRGTGGNEQFF. The complete variable domain, with remaining parts taken from reference TRBV7-8 and TRBJ2-1, reads GAGVSQSPRYKVAKRGQDVALRCDPISGHVSLFWYQQALGQGPEFLTYFQNEAQLDKSGLPSDRFFAERPEGSVSTLKIQRTQQEDSAVYLCASSLRGTGGNEQFFGPGTRLTVL.

The V gene is TRBV27, the J gene TRBJ2-5; D possibly uses TRBD1 or TRBD2 (6 bases each). Trimming left V 2 bases short and J 5 bases short, with 15 bases between. The CDR3 runs to 15 residues. CDR1 MNHEY and CDR2 SMNVEV come from the germline V gene (reference sequence). CDR3 DNA sequence: TGTGCCAGCAGTTTACCGGGGGCCGGGTGGGAGACCCAGTACTTC. Its translation is CASSLPGAGWETQYF.

V gene TRBV6-1 combines with J gene TRBJ1-1, with D tentatively TRBD1 (5 bases). The germline V gene encodes CDR1 MNHNS and CDR2 SASEGT. The CDR3 extends over 13 amino acids. The V and J ends lost 6 bases and 3 bases respectively, with 11 bases between them. CDR3 amino acids: CASRGERYTEAFF. The CDR3 DNA reads TGTGCCAGCAGAGGGGAGAGGTACACTGAAGCTTTCTTT.

This clonotype was counted between two and nine times. The CDR3 DNA reads TGTGCCAGCAGCCGATTCCTAGCGGGGGCGGGCGGGGAGCTGTTTTTT. This translates into CASSRFLAGAGGELFF. This chain joins TRBV4-2 and TRBJ2-2; 10 nucleotides line up with TRBD2. With 4 bases clipped from V and 7 bases from J, the junction kept 9 bases outside the gene matches. The CDR3 loop spans 16 amino acids. Germline V gives CDR1 LGHNA, CDR2 YNFKEQ.